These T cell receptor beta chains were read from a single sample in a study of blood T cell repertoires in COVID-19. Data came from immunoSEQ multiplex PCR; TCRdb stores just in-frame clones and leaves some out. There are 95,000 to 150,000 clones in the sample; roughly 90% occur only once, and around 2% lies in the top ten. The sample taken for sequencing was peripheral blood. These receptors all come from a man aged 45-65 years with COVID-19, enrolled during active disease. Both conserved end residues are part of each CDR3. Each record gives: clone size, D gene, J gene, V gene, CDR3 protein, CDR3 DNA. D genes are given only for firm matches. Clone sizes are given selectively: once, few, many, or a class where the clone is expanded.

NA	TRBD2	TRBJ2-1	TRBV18	CASSPPVLAGGSNEQFF	TGTGCCAGCTCACCACCGGTCCTAGCGGGAGGGTCGAATGAGCAGTTCTTC
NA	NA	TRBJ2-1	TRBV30	CAWLWGAYNEQFF	TGTGCCTGGCTATGGGGGGCCTACAATGAGCAGTTCTTC
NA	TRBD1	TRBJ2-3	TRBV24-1	CATATTGITDTQYF	TGTGCCACCGCAACGACAGGGATTACAGATACGCAGTATTTT
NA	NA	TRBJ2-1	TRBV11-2	CASSTGGKGPESYNEQFF	TGTGCCAGCAGCACTGGCGGTAAGGGGCCGGAAAGTTACAATGAGCAGTTCTTC
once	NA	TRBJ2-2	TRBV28	CASRPTRSDGELFF	TGTGCCAGCAGACCAACACGGAGTGACGGGGAGCTGTTTTTT
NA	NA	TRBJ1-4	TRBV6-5	CASSYRWTANEKLFF	TGTGCCAGCAGTTACAGGTGGACAGCTAATGAAAAACTGTTTTTT
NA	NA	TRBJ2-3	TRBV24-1	CATSGEGTDTQYF	TGTGCCACCAGTGGGGAGGGCACAGATACGCAGTATTTT
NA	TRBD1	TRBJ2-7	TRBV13	CASSTTQGAPDEQYF	TGTGCCAGCAGCACGACACAGGGGGCCCCCGACGAGCAGTACTTC
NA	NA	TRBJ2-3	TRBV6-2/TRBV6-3	CASSYSARFDTQYF	TGTGCCAGCAGTTACTCTGCTAGGTTCGATACGCAGTATTTT
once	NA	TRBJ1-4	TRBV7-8	CASSLAGGRGTNEKLFF	TGTGCCAGCAGCTTAGCGGGGGGTCGGGGCACTAATGAAAAACTGTTTTTT
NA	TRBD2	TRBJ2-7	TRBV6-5	CASRRGDEQYF	TGTGCCAGCAGACGGGGGGACGAGCAGTACTTC
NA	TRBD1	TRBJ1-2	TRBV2	CASSELTGHYGYTF	TGTGCCAGCAGTGAATTGACAGGGCACTATGGCTACACCTTC
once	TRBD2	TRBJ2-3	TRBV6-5	CASSTSERGADTQYF	TGTGCCAGCAGTACTAGCGAAAGGGGCGCAGATACGCAGTATTTT
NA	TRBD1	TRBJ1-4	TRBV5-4	CASSKGQGIEKLFF	TGTGCCAGCAGCAAGGGACAGGGTATTGAGAAACTGTTTTTT
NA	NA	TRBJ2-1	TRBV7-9	CASSPSGINNEQFF	TGTGCCAGCAGCCCAAGCGGAATCAACAATGAGCAGTTCTTC
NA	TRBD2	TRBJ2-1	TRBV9	CASSVSGRAPDEQFF	TGTGCCAGCAGCGTCAGCGGGAGAGCCCCGGATGAGCAGTTCTTC
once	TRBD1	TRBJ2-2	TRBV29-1	CSVAGQGTGELFF	TGCAGCGTTGCGGGACAGGGGACCGGGGAGCTGTTTTTT
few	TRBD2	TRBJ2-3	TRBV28	CASSFPRLAGGYREDTQYF	TGTGCCAGCAGTTTCCCTAGACTAGCGGGAGGGTACCGCGAGGATACGCAGTATTTT
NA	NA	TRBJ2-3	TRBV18	CASSPPAPGSDTQYF	TGTGCCAGCTCACCACCGGCCCCAGGGTCAGATACGCAGTATTTT
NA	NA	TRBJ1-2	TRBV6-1	CASSEVSVTNYGYTF	TGTGCCAGCAGTGAGGTGAGCGTCACTAACTATGGCTACACCTTC
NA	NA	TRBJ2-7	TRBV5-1	CASSPLRGSIYEQYF	TGCGCCAGCAGCCCTCTCAGGGGAAGCATCTACGAGCAGTACTTC
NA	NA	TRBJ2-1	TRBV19	CASSIDLWASSYNEQFF	TGTGCCAGTAGTATAGATCTGTGGGCCAGCTCCTACAATGAGCAGTTCTTC
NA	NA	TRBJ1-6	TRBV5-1	CASSLDGVGSPLHF	TGCGCCAGCAGCTTGGACGGAGTCGGCTCACCCCTCCACTTT
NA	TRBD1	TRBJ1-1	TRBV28	CASSPPTGLGTEAFF	TGTGCCAGCAGTCCCCCGACAGGGCTCGGCACTGAAGCTTTCTTT
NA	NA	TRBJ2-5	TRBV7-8	CASSLHGGETQYF	TGTGCCAGCAGCTTACACGGGGGAGAGACCCAGTACTTC
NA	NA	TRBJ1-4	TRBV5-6	CASSSWLVAGNEKLFF	TGTGCCAGCAGCTCGTGGCTCGTCGCGGGGAATGAAAAACTGTTTTTT
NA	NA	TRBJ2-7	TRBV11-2	CASSSGGGSSYEQYF	TGTGCCAGCAGCTCCGGGGGCGGGAGCTCCTACGAGCAGTACTTC
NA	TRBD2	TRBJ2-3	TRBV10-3	CATSQGGFTDTQYF	TGTGCCACGTCGCAGGGAGGGTTCACAGATACGCAGTATTTT
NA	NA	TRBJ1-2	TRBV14	CASSAARELPYGYTF	TGTGCCAGCAGCGCGGCTCGGGAACTTCCCTATGGCTACACCTTC
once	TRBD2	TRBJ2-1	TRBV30	CAWSLGVAGVNEQFF	TGTGCCTGGAGTCTCGGGGTAGCGGGAGTCAATGAGCAGTTCTTC
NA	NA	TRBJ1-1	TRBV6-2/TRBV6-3	CASSYPQENTEAFF	TGTGCCAGCAGTTACCCTCAGGAGAACACTGAAGCTTTCTTT
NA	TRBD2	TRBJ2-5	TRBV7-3	CASSLNGGQETQYF	TGTGCCAGCAGCTTAAACGGGGGGCAAGAGACCCAGTACTTC
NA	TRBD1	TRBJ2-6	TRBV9	CASSTGTGLSGANVLTF	TGTGCCAGCAGCACCGGGACAGGCCTCTCTGGGGCCAACGTCCTGACTTTC
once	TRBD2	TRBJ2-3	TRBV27	CASSPLGAGGPDTQYF	TGTGCCAGCAGTCCCCTCGGGGCGGGAGGGCCAGATACGCAGTATTTT
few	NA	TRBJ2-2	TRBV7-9	CASSLRGGRSNTGELFF	TGTGCCAGCAGCTTACGTGGTGGGAGGTCGAACACCGGGGAGCTGTTTTTT
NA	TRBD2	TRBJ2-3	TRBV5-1	CASSPDGTRFSDTQYF	TGCGCCAGCAGCCCCGACGGGACTAGATTTTCAGATACGCAGTATTTT
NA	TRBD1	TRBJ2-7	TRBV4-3	CASSQATGGPYEQYF	TGCGCCAGCAGCCAGGCCACAGGGGGCCCCTACGAGCAGTACTTC
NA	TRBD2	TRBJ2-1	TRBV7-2	CASSLGGTNIKQFF	TGTGCCAGCAGCTTAGGAGGGACTAATATTAAGCAGTTCTTC
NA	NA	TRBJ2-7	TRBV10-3	CAITRGPSYEQYF	TGTGCCATCACGCGGGGGCCCTCCTACGAGCAGTACTTC
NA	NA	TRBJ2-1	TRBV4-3	CASSHLNFRGTYNEQFF	TGCGCCAGCAGCCACCTCAACTTCCGGGGAACCTACAATGAGCAGTTCTTC
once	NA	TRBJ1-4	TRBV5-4	CASSLRGTDEKLFF	TGTGCCAGCAGCTTGAGGGGAACTGATGAAAAACTGTTTTTT
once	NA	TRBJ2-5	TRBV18	CASSPPGLQETQYF	TGTGCCAGCTCACCACCGGGCCTACAAGAGACCCAGTACTTC
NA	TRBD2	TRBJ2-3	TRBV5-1	CASSLVPAGDLTDTQYF	TGCGCCAGCAGCTTGGTTCCAGCGGGAGACCTCACAGATACGCAGTATTTT
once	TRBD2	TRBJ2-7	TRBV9	CASSQKVAGGFYEQYF	TGTGCCAGCAGCCAAAAAGTGGCGGGAGGGTTCTACGAGCAGTACTTC
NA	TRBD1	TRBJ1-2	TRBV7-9	CASSWDRGNYGYTF	TGTGCCAGCAGCTGGGACAGGGGGAACTATGGCTACACCTTC
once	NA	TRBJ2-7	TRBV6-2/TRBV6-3	CASSYDRTGRYEQYF	TGTGCCAGCAGTTACGATCGGACGGGGAGATACGAGCAGTACTTC
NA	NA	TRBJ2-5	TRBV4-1	CASSQETDWSRTQYF	TGCGCCAGCAGCCAAGAAACGGACTGGTCAAGGACCCAGTACTTC
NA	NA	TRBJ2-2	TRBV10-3	CASAGREFGELFF	TGTGCCTCGGCTGGTCGGGAGTTCGGGGAGCTGTTTTTT
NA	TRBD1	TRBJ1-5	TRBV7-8	CASSHGTGGVGQPQHF	TGTGCCAGCAGCCACGGGACAGGGGGCGTCGGACAGCCCCAGCATTTT
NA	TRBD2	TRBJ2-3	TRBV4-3	CASSRTPLAGGLTSTDTQYF	TGCGCCAGCAGTCGAACCCCACTAGCGGGAGGGTTAACTAGCACAGATACGCAGTATTTT
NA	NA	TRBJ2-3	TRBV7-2	CASSLYTDTQYF	TGTGCCAGCAGCTTATACACAGATACGCAGTATTTT
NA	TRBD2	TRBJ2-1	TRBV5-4	CASSLGLAGSNEQFF	TGTGCCAGCAGCTTGGGCCTAGCGGGATCCAATGAGCAGTTCTTC
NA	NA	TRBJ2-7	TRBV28	CASSLLQRSYEQYF	TGTGCCAGCAGTTTATTACAGAGATCATACGAGCAGTACTTC